These 2 T cell receptor beta chains originate from one sample sequenced in a study of human T cells and chemical hapten exposure. Stated time point: patch test 1, 2 weeks after DPC sensitization. Treatment: therapeutic diphenylcyclopropenone sensitization with weekly scalp DPC. TCRdb passed the RACE reads through MiXCR, listing each CDR3 protein once. This sample carries 180,000 or so distinct CDR3 sequences, about 15% of them seen once, and the ten largest clones take about 1.8%. The material was whole blood, obtained in connection with sensitization to the hapten diphenylcyclopropenone (DPC). The receptors were sampled from a woman younger than 45 with alopecia areata. Some clones in this sample may be carry-over from other donors' samples.

As concerns this clonotype: The junction does not match germline at one end; this may be a read error. V and J are TRBV10-3 and TRBJ1-1, with 8 bases that match TRBD1. This CDR3 is built from 15 residues. Per germline, CDR1 ENHRY and CDR2 SYGVKD. CDR3 residues: CAISELQGGNTEAFF. CDR3 coding DNA: TGTGCCATCAGCGAGTTACAGGGGGGGAACACTGAAGCTTTCTTT.

V is TRBV7-8 and J is TRBJ2-3; D is ambiguous. V was pared by 6 bases and J by 2 bases, with 12 bases between. This CDR3 has 14 residues. Germline V gene sequence: CDR1 SGHVS, CDR2 FQNEAQ. The CDR3 loop reads CASRSDSATDTQYF. The CDR3, as DNA: TGTGCCAGCAGGTCAGACTCTGCCACAGATACGCAGTATTTT.